A selection of T cell receptor beta chains follows, all from one sample in a study of blood T cells in healthy people across ages. MiXCR, run by TCRdb on the 5' RACE reads, gives a single entry per CDR3 protein. The sample carries 790,000 or so distinct CDR3 sequences, 35% to 50% recorded once. Sequencing input: blood. The receptor set was obtained from a man older than 75 in good health. The CDR3 runs from the conserved cysteine through the conserved F or W. The D gene is left open where the match is weak. Rows give clone size only sometimes, using once, few, many, or a class for an expanded clone.

abundance	v_gene	d_gene	j_gene	CDR3nt	CDR3aa
NA	TRBV24-1	NA	TRBJ2-4	TGTGCCACCCAGGGCTACAATGAGCAGTACTTC	CATQGYNEQYF
NA	TRBV10-3	TRBD1	TRBJ1-2	TGTGCCATCAGTGAGTCGACAGGGTTTAACTATGGCTACACCTTC	CAISESTGFNYGYTF
many	TRBV29-1	NA	TRBJ2-1	TGCAGCGTTGAAGGGGGGCAGGCTTACAATGAGCAGTTCTTC	CSVEGGQAYNEQFF
NA	TRBV5-6	NA	TRBJ1-6	TGTGCCAGCAGCCTAAGGACAGAGAATTCACCCCTCCACTTT	CASSLRTENSPLHF
NA	TRBV24-1	NA	TRBJ2-3	TGTGCCACCAGTGACCCCAGGGGTAGCGGAAGCACAGATACGCAGTATTTT	CATSDPRGSGSTDTQYF
few	TRBV20-1	TRBD2	TRBJ2-7	TGCAGTGCTAGGACTAGCGGGAGGGCTGGCGAGCAGTACTTC	CSARTSGRAGEQYF
few	TRBV5-1	TRBD2	TRBJ2-7	TGCGCCAGCAGCTTGCCGGGAGGCTCCTCCTACGAGCAGTACTTC	CASSLPGGSSYEQYF
NA	TRBV13	TRBD2	TRBJ2-3	TGTGCCAGCAGCTCCGGACTAGCGGGAGGGAGCACAGATACGCAGTATTTT	CASSSGLAGGSTDTQYF
NA	TRBV29-1	TRBD1	TRBJ2-7	TGCAGCGTTGATTACAGGGGGGTGAGGTACTTC	CSVDYRGVRYF
NA	TRBV20-1	TRBD2	TRBJ2-7	TGCAGTGCCCTAAGAGCGGGGGGCACAAGCTCCTACGAGCAGTACTTC	CSALRAGGTSSYEQYF
many	TRBV12-3/TRBV12-4	NA	TRBJ2-4	TGTGCCAGCAGTTTTGGCAACTTAGCCAAAAACATTCAGTACTTC	CASSFGNLAKNIQYF
NA	TRBV7-2	NA	TRBJ2-7	TGTGCCAGCAGCATGGCCCGGACCCCCGTCCTGGGCGAGCAGTACTTC	CASSMARTPVLGEQYF
NA	TRBV12-3/TRBV12-4	NA	TRBJ1-1	TGTACCAGCAGGGCGACAGGTAGTTGGAACACTGAAGCTTTCTTT	CTSRATGSWNTEAFF
NA	TRBV20-1	NA	TRBJ2-2	TGCAGTGCTAGGGGCTCCCGGAGCGGTACCGGGGAGCTGTTTTTT	CSARGSRSGTGELFF
NA	TRBV28	TRBD2	TRBJ2-7	TGTGCCAGCAGTTCGGACACTAGCGGGGGGGAGGAGCAGTACTTC	CASSSDTSGGEEQYF
few	TRBV27	NA	TRBJ2-6	TGTGCCAGCAGTCCCCTCCAGGGTGGGGTTTCTGGGGCCAACGTCCTGACTTTC	CASSPLQGGVSGANVLTF
NA	TRBV12-3/TRBV12-4	TRBD2	TRBJ2-5	TGTGCCAGCAGTTCTACCTTAGCGGGACGGTTTAAAGGGGAGACCCAGTACTTC	CASSSTLAGRFKGETQYF
NA	TRBV20-1	TRBD2	TRBJ2-5	TGCAGTGCTAGTACGCGGACTAGCGGGAGGAACAATGAGCAGTACTTC	CSASTRTSGRNNEQYF
few	TRBV20-1	NA	TRBJ2-5	TGCAGTGCTAGAGATATTGAGGGGTCCGCAATAGAGACCCAGTACTTC	CSARDIEGSAIETQYF
NA	TRBV10-3	TRBD2	TRBJ2-5	TGTGCCATCAGTGCTAGCGGGGGGGCCGAGACCCAGTACTTC	CAISASGGAETQYF
NA	TRBV7-8	TRBD2	TRBJ2-7	TGTGCCAGCAGCCGCTCCGGGAGGCTTTACAATGAGCAGTACTTC	CASSRSGRLYNEQYF
NA	TRBV27	NA	TRBJ2-1	TGTGCCAGCAGCCTGTTGGAGAACCCCCCCAATTGGTTCTTC	CASSLLENPPNWFF
NA	TRBV29-1	NA	TRBJ2-6	TGCAGCGTTTGGGGACTCGGGGCCGACCCACTCTCGGGGGCCAACGTCCTGACTTTC	CSVWGLGADPLSGANVLTF
NA	TRBV7-3	NA	TRBJ2-6	TGTGCCAGCACCCCGACCGCAGTCTCTGGGGCCAACGTCCTGACTTTC	CASTPTAVSGANVLTF
NA	TRBV25-1	NA	TRBJ1-4	TGTGCCAGGATCAGGGAGAAACTGTTTTTT	CARIREKLFF
NA	TRBV20-1	NA	TRBJ2-1	TGCGGTGCTAGAGATATTAGGAGCGGAAGCTACAATGAGCAGTTCTTC	CGARDIRSGSYNEQFF
many	TRBV15	NA	TRBJ2-7	TGTGCCACCAGCAGAGCTATATCGAGTGGGGTCGAGCAGTACTTC	CATSRAISSGVEQYF
few	TRBV4-1	TRBD2	TRBJ2-4	TGCGCCAGCAGCCAAGACGTCAGCGGGGGGCCCACCAAAAACATTCAGTACTTC	CASSQDVSGGPTKNIQYF
few	TRBV12-3/TRBV12-4	TRBD2	TRBJ2-1	TGTGCCAGCAGTGTGGGACTAGGCGGCAATGAGCAGTTCTTC	CASSVGLGGNEQFF
many	TRBV25-1	TRBD1	TRBJ2-7	TGTGCCAGCAGTGAACACCGACAGGGGACGGACGAGCAGTACTTC	CASSEHRQGTDEQYF
NA	TRBV18	NA	TRBJ2-5	TGTGCCAGCTCACCAGCGGGTCTGGGGCAAGAGACCCAGTACTTC	CASSPAGLGQETQYF
few	TRBV27	NA	TRBJ2-5	TGTGCCAGCAGTTTATGGGCCGGGCGTGAGACCCAGTACTTC	CASSLWAGRETQYF
NA	TRBV20-1	NA	TRBJ2-3	TGCAGTAGGAGTGGGGCCAGGGGCACAGATACGCAGTATTTT	CSRSGARGTDTQYF
few	TRBV4-3	NA	TRBJ2-7	TGCGCCAGCAGCCAACCCTGTGGAACCTACGAGCAGTACTTC	CASSQPCGTYEQYF
few	TRBV20-1	NA	TRBJ2-7	TGCAGTGCTAGAGACTACGGCGGTAGCTCCTACGAGCAGTACTTC	CSARDYGGSSYEQYF
few	TRBV6-2/TRBV6-3	TRBD1	TRBJ1-6	TGTGCCAGCAGGCCGCCCGGGACAGGGTTTTCACCCCTCCACTTT	CASRPPGTGFSPLHF
NA	TRBV2	TRBD1	TRBJ2-2	TGTGCCAGCAGGAGGACAGGGTCGGGCACCGGGGAGCTGTTTTTT	CASRRTGSGTGELFF
NA	TRBV11-2	NA	TRBJ2-1	TGTGCCAGCAGCTCGGACTCCACTAATGAGCAGTTCTTC	CASSSDSTNEQFF
NA	TRBV5-1	NA	TRBJ2-7	TGCGCCAGCCGCCCAACAGGGCTAGCCTACGAGCAGTACTTC	CASRPTGLAYEQYF
NA	TRBV29-1	NA	TRBJ2-2	TGCAGCGTTGGTAGGGACACCGGGGAGCTGTTTTTT	CSVGRDTGELFF
NA	TRBV19	NA	TRBJ2-1	TGTGCCAGTAGTCCCGATGGGACCGACAATGAGCAGTTCTTC	CASSPDGTDNEQFF
few	TRBV11-2	TRBD2	TRBJ2-3	TGTGCCAGCAGCTTAGTTGGTCCTAGCGGGAGTAGCACAGATACGCAGTATTTT	CASSLVGPSGSSTDTQYF